This T cell receptor (beta chain) was sequenced for a study of spatial heterogeneity in lung cancer. For the study at large: Beta-chain sequences consistently outnumbered alpha-chain sequences in detection. Points from the study as a whole: Tumor TCRs that were ubiquitous and expanded showed up in blood more at resection than follow-up.

Time point given: sample taken at primary tumor resection. Sequencing covered unsorted whole RNA taken from tumor, nontumor lung or frozen PBMC. This clonotype has a handful of counts. Its cognate antigen is unknown. TCRdb re-analysed the 5' RACE reads in MiXCR, keeping a single row per CDR3 protein. The table lists 50,000 to 65,000 distinct CDR3 sequences, approximately 8% of them singletons. This specimen was PBMCs, taken at surgery. This TCR was sampled from a female donor with early-stage non-small cell lung cancer.

The CDR3 DNA follows: TGCGCCAGCAGCTTGGACGGACAGAGGTACAATGAGCAGTTCTTC. This sequence encodes CASSLDGQRYNEQFF. The rearrangement uses TRBV5-1 and TRBJ2-1, with D possibly matching TRBD1 (6 bases). The germline CDR1 and CDR2 sequences are SGHRS and YFSETQ. V was shortened by 0 bases and J by 4 bases, with 11 bases between the two germline ends. This CDR3 is built from 15 residues.